This T cell receptor (beta chain) appears in the sequencing data of a study of PD-1 blockade in classical Hodgkin lymphoma. Brentuximab vedotin exposure varied, and every patient relapsed after autologous stem cell transplantation. The V gene end was trimmed by 2 bases and the J gene end by 4 bases; junction bases not matched to a gene: 7. The CDR3 consists of 16 residues. Germline V gene lookup returns CDR1 KGHSY and CDR2 FQNENV. TCRdb keeps only in-frame clones here, not all; method: immunoSEQ multiplex PCR. This table holds approximately 50,000 clones, 85% to 90% found once. Sample: peripheral blood mononuclear cells (PBMCs), taken before the second cycle of nivolumab. This TCR derives from a human donor with classical Hodgkin lymphoma. J is TRBJ1-3 and V is TRBV16; 8 bases map to TRBD1. Here the CDR3 reads CASSQLDRGSGNTIYF. DNA for the CDR3: TGTGCCAGCAGCCAACTTGACAGGGGCTCCGGAAACACCATATATTTT.